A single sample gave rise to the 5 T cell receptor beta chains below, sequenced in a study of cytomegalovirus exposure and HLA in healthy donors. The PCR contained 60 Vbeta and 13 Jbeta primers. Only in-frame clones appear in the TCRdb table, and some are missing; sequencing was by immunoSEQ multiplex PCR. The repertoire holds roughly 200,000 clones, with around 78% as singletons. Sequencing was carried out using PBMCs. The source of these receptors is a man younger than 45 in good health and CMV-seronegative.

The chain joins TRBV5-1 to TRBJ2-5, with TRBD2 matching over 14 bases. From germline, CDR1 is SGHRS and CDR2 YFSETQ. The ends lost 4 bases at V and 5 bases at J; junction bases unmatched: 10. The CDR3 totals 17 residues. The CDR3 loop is CASSPGLAGAPVETQYF. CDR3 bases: TGCGCCAGCAGCCCGGGACTAGCGGGAGCTCCCGTGGAGACCCAGTACTTC.

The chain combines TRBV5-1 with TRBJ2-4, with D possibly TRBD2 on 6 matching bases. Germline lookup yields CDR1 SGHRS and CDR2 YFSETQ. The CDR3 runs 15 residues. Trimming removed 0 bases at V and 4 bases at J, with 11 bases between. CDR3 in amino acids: CASSLEASEKNIQYF. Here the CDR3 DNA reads TGCGCCAGCAGCTTGGAGGCTAGCGAAAAAAACATTCAGTACTTC. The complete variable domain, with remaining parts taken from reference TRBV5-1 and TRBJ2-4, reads KAGVTQTPRYLIKTRGQQVTLSCSPISGHRSVSWYQQTPGQGLQFLFEYFSETQRNKGNFPGRFSGRQFSNSRSEMNVSTLELGDSALYLCASSLEASEKNIQYFGAGTRLSVL.

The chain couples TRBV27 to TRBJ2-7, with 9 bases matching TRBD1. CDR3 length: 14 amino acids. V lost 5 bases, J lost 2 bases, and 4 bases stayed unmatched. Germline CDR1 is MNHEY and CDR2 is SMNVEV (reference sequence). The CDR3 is CASSRGQGTYEQYF. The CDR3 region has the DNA TGTGCCAGCAGTCGAGGACAGGGGACCTACGAGCAGTACTTC.

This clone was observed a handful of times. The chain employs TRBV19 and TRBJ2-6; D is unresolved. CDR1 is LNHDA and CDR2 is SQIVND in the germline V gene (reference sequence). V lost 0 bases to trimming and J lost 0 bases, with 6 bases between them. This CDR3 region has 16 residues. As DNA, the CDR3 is TGTGCCAGTAGTATAGATTCGGTCTCTGGGGCCAACGTCCTGACTTTC. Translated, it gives CASSIDSVSGANVLTF.

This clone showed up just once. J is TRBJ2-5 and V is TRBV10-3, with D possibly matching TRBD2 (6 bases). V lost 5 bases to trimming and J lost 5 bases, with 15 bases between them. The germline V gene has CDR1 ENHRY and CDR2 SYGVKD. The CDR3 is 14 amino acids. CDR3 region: CAISKEGSKETQYF. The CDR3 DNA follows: TGTGCCATCAGTAAGGAGGGCAGCAAGGAGACCCAGTACTTC.